The clone carrying this TCR beta chain was observed a few times. Its antigen is not identified. This CDR3 comprises 14 residues. The germline CDR1 and CDR2 sequences are DFQATT and SNEGSKA (reference sequence). J lost 6 bases, V lost 5 bases, and 10 bases had no gene match. Overall study results and limits: Tumor Treg TCRs overlapped most with tumor naive CD4+ cells.

CD4+CD45RO+CD25- cells were isolated as memory CD4+ T cells. MiXCR, run by TCRdb on the 5' RACE reads, gives a single entry per CDR3 protein. The sample has approximately 60,000 distinct CDR3 sequences, approximately 22% seen once. Sequencing was performed on memory CD4+ T cells sorted from a lymph node. Subset in this sample: memory CD4+ T cells, CD4+CD45RO+CD25-. V usage is TRBV20-1 and J usage is TRBJ2-7, with 10 bases fitting TRBD1. The receptor was isolated from a female donor with breast cancer. The DNA for the CDR3 is TGCAGTGCTTCCAAGGGACAGGGGCTCGGCGAGCAGTACTTC. This translates into CSASKGQGLGEQYF.